Listed below are T cell receptor beta chains from one sample, sequenced in a study of blood T cell repertoires in COVID-19. Profiling relied on immunoSEQ multiplex PCR, and the TCRdb table lists in-frame clones only, not all of them. The sample holds around 170,000 clones, about four fifths seen once. Sample: peripheral blood. These receptors were collected from a man aged 65-85 years with active or convalescent COVID-19. Each CDR3 is given with its conserved first and last residue. Fields, in order: clone size, D gene, V gene, J gene, CDR3 protein, CDR3 DNA. D genes are given only for firm matches. Only some rows state a clone size, as once, few, many or a class for expanded clones.

>-|TRBD1|TRBV6-1|TRBJ1-1
CASSDGTGGTEAFF
TGTGCCAGCAGTGATGGGACAGGGGGAACTGAAGCTTTCTTT
>-|TRBD1|TRBV7-8|TRBJ1-2
CASSLGQGNGYTF
TGTGCCAGCAGCCTGGGACAGGGGAACGGCTACACCTTC
>once|TRBD1|TRBV10-3|TRBJ1-5
CAISEQTGQGKPQHF
TGTGCCATCAGTGAGCAAACGGGACAGGGGAAGCCCCAGCATTTT
>-|-|TRBV6-2/TRBV6-3|TRBJ1-5
CASSLQGHSNQPQHF
TGTGCCAGCAGTCTCCAGGGACACAGCAATCAGCCCCAGCATTTT
>few|-|TRBV2|TRBJ2-1
CASSAPGERAYNEQFF
TGTGCCAGCAGTGCCCCGGGGGAGCGGGCATACAATGAGCAGTTCTTC
>-|-|TRBV6-1|TRBJ2-7
CATALGRAYEQYF
TGTGCCACCGCTCTGGGTCGGGCCTACGAGCAGTACTTC
>few|-|TRBV28|TRBJ2-2
CASSLYQTGFGELFF
TGTGCCAGCAGTTTATACCAGACCGGGTTCGGGGAGCTGTTTTTT
>-|-|TRBV7-2|TRBJ1-1
CASSLVIPDQAEAFF
TGTGCCAGCAGCTTAGTTATTCCGGATCAGGCTGAAGCTTTCTTT
>-|-|TRBV2|TRBJ1-1
CASSSRGDTEAFF
TGTGCCAGCAGTTCCCGGGGGGACACTGAAGCTTTCTTT
>-|TRBD2|TRBV5-1|TRBJ2-3
CASSATSGSGADTQYF
TGCGCCAGCAGCGCGACTAGCGGGAGTGGCGCAGATACGCAGTATTTT
>once|-|TRBV5-1|TRBJ2-3
CASSHGDRETDTQYF
TGCGCCAGCAGTCATGGCGACCGGGAGACCGATACGCAGTATTTT
>-|TRBD1|TRBV5-8|TRBJ2-5
CASSLGQGRGETQYF
TGTGCCAGCAGCTTGGGACAGGGTAGAGGAGAGACCCAGTACTTC
>-|-|TRBV19|TRBJ1-2
CASSIAQGDRGYTF
TGTGCCAGTAGTATCGCTCAAGGGGATAGGGGCTACACCTTC
>-|-|TRBV6-2/TRBV6-3|TRBJ2-7
CASSSPPRAGLSYEQYF
TGTGCCAGCAGTTCGCCACCCCGAGCAGGTCTATCCTACGAGCAGTACTTC
>-|TRBD1|TRBV30|TRBJ1-5
CAWSRDRGDEPQHF
TGTGCCTGGAGTAGGGACAGGGGTGATGAGCCCCAGCATTTT
>-|TRBD1|TRBV13|TRBJ2-1
CASSFRDSHNEQFF
TGTGCCAGCAGCTTCCGGGACAGTCACAATGAGCAGTTCTTC
>-|TRBD1|TRBV15|TRBJ1-4
CATSMGQVLGDEKLFF
TGTGCCACCAGCATGGGACAGGTCTTAGGGGATGAAAAACTGTTTTTT
>-|TRBD1|TRBV29-1|TRBJ1-4
CSVDRQGRGEKLFF
TGCAGCGTTGACAGACAGGGGCGGGGAGAAAAACTGTTTTTT
>-|-|TRBV7-9|TRBJ1-3
CASSYAGRQNTIYF
TGTGCCAGCAGCTACGCGGGCAGGCAAAACACCATATATTTT
>-|-|TRBV19|TRBJ1-1
CASSSTGNTEAFF
TGTGCCAGTAGTAGTACAGGGAACACTGAAGCTTTCTTT
>-|-|TRBV12-3/TRBV12-4|TRBJ1-3
CASSPSRNTIYF
TGTGCCAGCAGTCCCAGTAGAAACACCATATATTTT
>-|-|TRBV4-3|TRBJ1-4
CASSQATGRHEKLFF
TGCGCCAGCAGCCAAGCGACGGGAAGGCACGAAAAACTGTTTTTT
>-|-|TRBV13|TRBJ1-3
CASRPRGPTLGTIYF
TGTGCCAGCAGACCGCGAGGCCCCACGCTGGGCACCATATATTTT
>-|-|TRBV7-8|TRBJ2-1
CASSPLLNEQFF
TGTGCCAGCAGCCCCTTGTTAAATGAGCAGTTCTTC
>-|-|TRBV3-1/TRBV3-2|TRBJ2-7
CASSQNREGANEQYF
TGTGCCAGCAGCCAAAACCGGGAGGGGGCCAACGAGCAGTACTTC
>-|TRBD2|TRBV18|TRBJ2-1
CASSPSGLAGVTNEQFF
TGTGCCAGCTCACCTTCGGGACTAGCGGGGGTTACCAATGAGCAGTTCTTC
>-|-|TRBV6-5|TRBJ2-5
CASSVLGEETQYF
TGTGCCAGCAGCGTCCTAGGCGAAGAGACCCAGTACTTC
>-|-|TRBV7-3|TRBJ2-2
CASSSGQLNTGELFF
TGTGCCAGCAGCTCAGGACAGTTAAACACCGGGGAGCTGTTTTTT
>few|-|TRBV9|TRBJ1-3
CASSTRDKDSGNTIYF
TGTGCCAGCAGCACTCGGGACAAAGACTCTGGAAACACCATATATTTT
>-|TRBD1|TRBV18|TRBJ1-1
CASSPTGGSDTEAFF
TGTGCCAGCTCCCCTACAGGGGGGTCGGACACTGAAGCTTTCTTT
>-|-|TRBV19|TRBJ2-2
CASSMLAGELFF
TGTGCCAGTAGTATGCTAGCGGGGGAGCTGTTTTTT
>-|TRBD1|TRBV3-1/TRBV3-2|TRBJ1-2
CASSPGTGDYGYTF
TGTGCCAGCAGCCCCGGGACAGGGGACTATGGCTACACCTTC
>-|TRBD1|TRBV29-1|TRBJ2-1
CSAEDRPNEQFF
TGCAGCGCCGAGGACAGGCCTAATGAGCAGTTCTTC
>-|TRBD2|TRBV27|TRBJ2-2
CASRLAGGLTGELFF
TGTGCCAGCAGACTAGCGGGGGGGCTCACCGGGGAGCTGTTTTTT
>-|-|TRBV5-1|TRBJ2-6
CASSSAGPNSGANVLTF
TGCGCCAGCAGCTCTGCGGGACCTAACTCTGGGGCCAACGTCCTGACTTTC
>once|-|TRBV24-1|TRBJ2-2
CATRDRQTGELFF
TGTGCCACCAGGGACAGACAGACCGGGGAGCTGTTTTTT
>-|TRBD2|TRBV7-2|TRBJ2-5
CASSSFSGNRQETQYF
TGTGCCAGCAGCTCCTTTAGCGGGAATCGCCAAGAGACCCAGTACTTC
>many|-|TRBV4-1|TRBJ2-3
CASSQEAGKLTDTQYF
TGCGCCAGCAGCCAAGAAGCAGGGAAGCTCACAGATACGCAGTATTTT
>-|-|TRBV9|TRBJ1-3
CASSPGQTGNTIYF
TGTGCCAGCAGCCCAGGACAGACAGGAAACACCATATATTTT
>-|TRBD1|TRBV4-3|TRBJ2-2
CASSQAQGPYTGELFF
TGCGCCAGCAGCCAAGCACAGGGGCCGTACACCGGGGAGCTGTTTTTT
>-|TRBD1|TRBV6-5|TRBJ2-5
CASSSREGAETQYF
TGTGCCAGCAGTTCCCGCGAGGGGGCGGAGACCCAGTACTTC
>-|TRBD1|TRBV6-6|TRBJ1-1
CASSPLGQGGGNTEAFF
TGTGCCAGCAGTCCCCTCGGACAGGGGGGAGGGAACACTGAAGCTTTCTTT
>few|TRBD2|TRBV5-1|TRBJ2-3
CASRYSSGGPTDTQYF
TGCGCCAGTCGATATTCTAGCGGGGGCCCTACAGATACGCAGTATTTT
>-|-|TRBV7-3|TRBJ2-1
CASSTDRSYNEQFF
TGTGCCAGCAGCACCGATCGGTCCTACAATGAGCAGTTCTTC
>-|TRBD2|TRBV7-9|TRBJ2-5
CASSLEGLAQYF
TGTGCCAGCAGCTTGGAAGGACTAGCACAGTACTTC
>-|TRBD1|TRBV19|TRBJ2-1
CASSIAPVPGQGFNEQFF
TGTGCCAGTAGCATAGCCCCCGTTCCGGGACAGGGGTTTAATGAGCAGTTCTTC